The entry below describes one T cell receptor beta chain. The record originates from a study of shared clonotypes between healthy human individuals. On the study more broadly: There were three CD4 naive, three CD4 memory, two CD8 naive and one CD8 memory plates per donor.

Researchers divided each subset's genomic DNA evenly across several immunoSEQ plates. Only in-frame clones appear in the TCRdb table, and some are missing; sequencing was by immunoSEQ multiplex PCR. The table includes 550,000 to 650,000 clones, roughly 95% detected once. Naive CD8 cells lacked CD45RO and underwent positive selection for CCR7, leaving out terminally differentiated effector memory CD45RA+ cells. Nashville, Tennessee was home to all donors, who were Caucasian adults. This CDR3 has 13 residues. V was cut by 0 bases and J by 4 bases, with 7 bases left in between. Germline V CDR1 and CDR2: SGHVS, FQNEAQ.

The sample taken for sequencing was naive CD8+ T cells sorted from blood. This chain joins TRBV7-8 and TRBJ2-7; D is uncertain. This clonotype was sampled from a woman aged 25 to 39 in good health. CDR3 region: CASSLAAKYEQYF. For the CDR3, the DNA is TGTGCCAGCAGCTTAGCGGCGAAGTACGAGCAGTACTTC.